Listed here are 27 T cell receptor beta chains from one sample, sequenced in a study of T cells after yellow fever vaccination. TCRdb re-called the 5' RACE reads with MiXCR, one entry per CDR3 protein. The sample consists of 29,000 or so distinct CDR3 sequences, about 6% of them appearing once. Sequenced here: PBMCs, either bulk or a sorted T-cell subset (CD4+, CD8+, memory, or dextramer-sorted; not recorded which), sampled on the day of the yellow fever booster vaccination. Receptors were obtained from a young man who received the YFV17D yellow fever vaccine.

This chain links TRBV6-5 with TRBJ2-7, with a possible D match to TRBD2 (6 bases). CDR3 length: 15 amino acids. With 0 bases removed from V and 3 bases from J, the gap between germline ends came to 12 bases. Germline V gene data show CDR1 as MNHEY and CDR2 as SVGAGI. This CDR3 is CASSYSTVGGYEQYF. DNA of the CDR3: TGTGCCAGCAGTTACTCGACGGTGGGAGGCTACGAGCAGTACTTC.

There are many counts of this clonotype. The chain couples TRBV7-2 to TRBJ2-1; no firm D call. Germline CDR1 reads SGHTA; CDR2 reads FQGNSA. V lost 1 base, J lost 2 bases, and 9 bases lay in between. The CDR3 runs 15 residues. The CDR3 spells CASSLDYHTYNEQFF. The CDR3 region has the DNA TGTGCCAGCAGCTTAGACTACCACACCTACAATGAGCAGTTCTTC.

This clonotype has at least ten counts. The chain couples TRBV28 to TRBJ1-5; D is undetermined. The germline V and J ends were trimmed by 3 bases and 7 bases, with 10 bases remaining between them. Germline V gives CDR1 MDHEN, CDR2 SYDVKM. The CDR3 spans 13 residues. CDR3 loop: CASSFAGRQPQHF. The CDR3 DNA is TGTGCCAGCAGTTTCGCAGGACGGCAGCCCCAGCATTTT. The entire variable domain, with the rest obtained from reference TRBV28 and TRBJ1-5, is as follows: DVKVTQSSRYLVKRTGEKVFLECVQDMDHENMFWYRQDPGLGLRLIYFSYDVKMKEKGDIPEGYSVSREKKERFSLILESASTNQTSMYLCASSFAGRQPQHFGDGTRLSIL.

This clonotype was seen many times. This chain connects TRBV6-1 to TRBJ1-5; D gene unclear. The V gene's germline CDR1 is MNHNS and CDR2 SASEGT. Trimming cost V 1 base and J 2 bases, with 9 bases left between them. The CDR3 contains 15 residues. The CDR3 bases are TGTGCCAGCAGTGAAGGCCTCGGAGGCAATCAGCCCCAGCATTTT. Translating it yields CASSEGLGGNQPQHF.

This clonotype was observed a handful of times. V gene TRBV20-1 combines with J gene TRBJ2-1; tentative D call: TRBD2 (5 bases). Germline V gene data show CDR1 as DFQATT and CDR2 as SNEGSKA (reference sequence). V lost 3 bases and J 4 bases, leaving 22 bases between the germline ends. The CDR3 loop spans 17 amino acids. The CDR3 is CSARFPSGLVGYNEQFF. Here the CDR3 DNA reads TGCAGTGCTAGGTTCCCAAGCGGCCTAGTCGGGTACAATGAGCAGTTCTTC.

The V call is TRBV11-2, the J call TRBJ1-4; D is ambiguous. The CDR3 covers 15 residues. The germline gives CDR1 SGHAT, CDR2 FQNNGV. V was cut by 4 bases and J by 1 base, with 10 bases left in between. The CDR3 DNA reads TGTGCCAGCAGCTGGACGGGCAGAACTAATGAAAAACTGTTTTTT. It encodes CASSWTGRTNEKLFF.

In its sample, this clonotype was seen many times. This sequence joins TRBV11-2 and TRBJ2-5; D may match TRBD1 or TRBD2 (7 bases each). The germline V and J ends were trimmed by 5 bases and 2 bases, with 15 bases remaining between them. The CDR3 is 15 residues long. The germline V gene encodes CDR1 SGHAT and CDR2 FQNNGV. CDR3 sequence reads: CASSPGGTAQETQYF. The CDR3 region has the DNA TGTGCCAGCAGCCCCGGGGGGACAGCTCAAGAGACCCAGTACTTC.

This clonotype was seen only a few times. The J gene is TRBJ2-3, the V gene TRBV10-3, with a weak D call TRBD2 (7 bases). This CDR3 is built from 16 residues. Trimming cost V 10 bases and J 5 bases, with 25 bases left between them. Per germline, CDR1 ENHRY and CDR2 SYGVKD. CDR3 region: CATREGDAGAIDTQYF. The DNA of the CDR3 is TGTGCCACCAGGGAGGGGGACGCGGGAGCGATAGATACGCAGTATTTT.

This clonotype was observed at least ten times. The chain combines TRBV7-2 with TRBJ2-7; D gene unclear. V lost 2 bases, J lost 4 bases, and 9 bases lay in between. CDR3 length equals 13 residues. Germline V lookup: CDR1 SGHTA, CDR2 FQGNSA. CDR3 sequence: CASSLQGYYEQYF. In DNA, the CDR3 is TGTGCCAGCAGCTTACAAGGTTATTACGAGCAGTACTTC.

This clonotype was found a few times. Given a much more abundant clone one base away, this may be a read error. This sequence joins TRBV20-1 and TRBJ2-7; 7 bases match TRBD2. CDR1 DFQATT and CDR2 SNEGSKA come from the germline V gene (reference sequence). This CDR3 has 16 amino acids. CDR3 sequence (DNA): TGCTGTGCTAGAGATCCGGCAGGACTAGTGTCATACGAGCAGTACTTC. Translation: CCARDPAGLVSYEQYF.

This chain joins TRBV5-1 and TRBJ2-6, with 9 bases identical to TRBD1. This CDR3 contains 17 residues. Germline CDR1 and CDR2: SGHRS and YFSETQ. With V trimmed by 7 bases and J by 1 base, 9 bases remained unmatched. This chain's CDR3 is CASDSGQGKSGANVLTF. Here the CDR3 DNA reads TGCGCCAGCGACAGTGGACAGGGGAAATCTGGGGCCAACGTCCTGACTTTC.

Many counts were recorded for this clonotype. This rearrangement joins TRBV29-1 to TRBJ1-5; D gene ambiguous. Germline lookup yields CDR1 SQVTM and CDR2 ANQGSEA. The V and J ends lost 4 bases and 4 bases respectively, with 11 bases between them. This CDR3 spans 13 amino acids. This CDR3 is CSVAEVQNQPQHF. For the CDR3, the DNA is TGCAGCGTTGCAGAGGTCCAGAATCAGCCCCAGCATTTT.

This clonotype showed up just a few times. The chain has TRBV11-2 and TRBJ2-5; unclear D gene. V dropped 5 bases and J dropped 5 bases, with 18 bases sitting between them. The CDR3 runs to 15 residues. Germline loops: CDR1 SGHAT, CDR2 FQNNGV. CDR3 region: CASSSRSLALETQYF. For the CDR3, the DNA is TGTGCCAGCAGCAGCAGGTCTTTAGCATTGGAGACCCAGTACTTC.

This clonotype was counted many times. This sequence joins TRBV5-1 and TRBJ2-1; TRBD2 agrees at 7 bases. There are 15 residues in the CDR3. The V and J ends lost 4 bases and 4 bases, in that order; junction bases with no gene match: 8. CDR1 is SGHRS, CDR2 YFSETQ, per germline. CDR3: CASSPDGRSYNEQFF. DNA of the CDR3: TGCGCCAGCAGCCCTGACGGGAGGAGTTACAATGAGCAGTTCTTC.

This clonotype has ten or more counts. The chain is built from TRBV11-1 and TRBJ2-5; 7 positions agree with TRBD1. CDR3 length equals 14 residues. Germline V CDR1 and CDR2: SGHAT, FQDESV (reference sequence). Unmatched junction bases numbered 6, after V lost 6 bases and J lost 2 bases. The CDR3, as DNA: TGTGCCAGCAGTCAACAGGGGTGGCAAGAGACCCAGTACTTC. Its protein is CASSQQGWQETQYF.

This clonotype was recorded many times. J is TRBJ2-3 and V is TRBV6-5; 8 bases map to TRBD1. Germline-derived CDR1 and CDR2 are MNHEY and SVGAGI. J gave up 11 bases and V 6 bases, and 7 bases lay outside the gene matches. The CDR3 is 12 amino acids. The CDR3 bases are TGTGCCAGCAGAGATGACAGGGGCAGGCAGTATTTT. Residues: CASRDDRGRQYF.

The table lists this clonotype with many counts. The chain links TRBV24-1 to TRBJ2-5, with a possible D match to TRBD2 (5 bases). Germline lookup yields CDR1 KGHDR and CDR2 SFDVKD. With 5 bases removed from V and 5 bases from J, the gap between germline ends came to 11 bases. The length of the CDR3 is 13 residues. The CDR3 region is CATSAGDPETQYF. CDR3 DNA: TGTGCCACCAGTGCCGGGGATCCCGAGACCCAGTACTTC.

This clonotype was observed many times. CDR3 bases: TGTGCCAGCAGCCCCTGGACGGCTGTGACCCAGTACTTC. Encoded protein: CASSPWTAVTQYF. The chain joins TRBV28 to TRBJ2-5; D remains unclear. CDR3 length: 13 residues. CDR1 MDHEN and CDR2 SYDVKM come from the germline V gene. V lost 6 bases, J lost 7 bases, and 15 bases lay in between.

This clonotype was recorded at least ten times. Here the CDR3 DNA reads TGTGCCAGCAAGAGGACGACGGATTCACCCCTCCACTTT. Protein sequence: CASKRTTDSPLHF. This sequence joins TRBV6-2 or TRBV6-3 and TRBJ1-6; no definite D call. Looked up from germline, CDR1 is MNHEY and CDR2 is SVGEGT. V was pared by 7 bases and J by 8 bases, with 12 bases between. The CDR3 consists of 13 residues.

This clonotype has at least ten counts. The chain uses TRBV6-5 and TRBJ2-7; 9 nucleotides agree with TRBD1. CDR1 and CDR2 from the germline V gene are MNHEY and SVGAGI. The CDR3 sequence is 15 residues long. V was pared by 2 bases and J by 1 base, with 3 bases of the junction left unmatched. The CDR3 is CASSYVQGASYEQYF. In nucleotides, the CDR3 is TGTGCCAGCAGTTACGTACAGGGGGCATCCTACGAGCAGTACTTC.

In regard to this clonotype: A much larger clonotype is one base distant, so this may be a read error. The chain combines TRBV12-3 or TRBV12-4 with TRBJ2-3; 13 nucleotides match TRBD2. The CDR3 loop spans 16 amino acids. The CDR3 reads CASSTTSGGATDTKYF. In DNA, the CDR3 is TGTGCCAGCAGCACCACTAGCGGGGGGGCGACAGATACGAAGTATTTT.

The chain employs TRBV20-1 and TRBJ2-6; TRBD2 matches 13 bases. The CDR3 runs to 16 residues. The V gene end was trimmed by 7 bases and the J gene end by 4 bases; junction bases not matched to a gene: 7. Germline V gene data show CDR1 as DFQATT and CDR2 as SNEGSKA (reference sequence). CDR3 DNA: TGCAGTGTACTAGCGGGAGGGCCATCAGGGGCCAACGTCCTGACTTTC. Protein: CSVLAGGPSGANVLTF.

This clonotype was seen more than once but under ten times. The chain employs TRBV28 and TRBJ2-7; the match to TRBD2 covers 14 bases. The length of the CDR3 is 15 residues. The trim removed 5 bases at V and 6 bases at J, leaving 6 bases unmatched. Germline V gene lookup returns CDR1 MDHEN and CDR2 SYDVKM. The CDR3: CASSAGLAGVREQYF. CDR3 nucleotides: TGTGCCAGCAGTGCGGGACTAGCGGGAGTACGCGAGCAGTACTTC.

This sequence joins TRBV7-2 and TRBJ2-2, with unresolved D. Trimming took 6 bases from V and 1 from J, leaving 15 bases between them. Germline-derived CDR1 and CDR2 are SGHTA and FQGNSA. The CDR3 is 16 amino acids. The CDR3 coding sequence is TGTGCCAGCAGGCGCATAGTTTACCAGAACACCGGGGAGCTGTTTTTT. It encodes CASRRIVYQNTGELFF.

This chain connects TRBV7-9 to TRBJ2-7, with D possibly TRBD2 on 6 matching bases. Germline V gives CDR1 SEHNR, CDR2 FQNEAQ (reference sequence). V dropped 1 base and J dropped 3 bases, with 13 bases sitting between them. The CDR3 loop spans 15 amino acids. CDR3 amino acids: CASSLGGGVGYEQYF. CDR3 coding DNA: TGTGCCAGCAGCTTAGGTGGAGGGGTGGGCTACGAGCAGTACTTC.

This clonotype was found many times. The gene calls are TRBV15 and TRBJ1-3; a possible D gene is TRBD1 (6 bases). V dropped 0 bases and J dropped 1 base, with 10 bases sitting between them. CDR1 and CDR2 from the germline V gene are LNHNV and YYDKDF (reference sequence). This CDR3 spans 16 amino acids. CDR3 residues: CATSRDPTGSGNTIYF. CDR3 bases: TGTGCCACCAGCAGAGACCCGACAGGATCTGGAAACACCATATATTTT.

This clonotype is a singleton in its sample. This may come from a read error, since a much larger clone is one base off. The rearrangement links TRBV6-2 or TRBV6-3 to TRBJ2-4; a possible D gene is TRBD2 (5 bases). The CDR3 extends over 15 amino acids. The germline CDR1 and CDR2 sequences are MNHEY and SVGEGT. In DNA form, the CDR3 reads TGTGCCAGCAGTTTGGGAGTTCTGGCCAAAAACAGTCAGTACTTC. Its translation: CASSLGVLAKNSQYF.